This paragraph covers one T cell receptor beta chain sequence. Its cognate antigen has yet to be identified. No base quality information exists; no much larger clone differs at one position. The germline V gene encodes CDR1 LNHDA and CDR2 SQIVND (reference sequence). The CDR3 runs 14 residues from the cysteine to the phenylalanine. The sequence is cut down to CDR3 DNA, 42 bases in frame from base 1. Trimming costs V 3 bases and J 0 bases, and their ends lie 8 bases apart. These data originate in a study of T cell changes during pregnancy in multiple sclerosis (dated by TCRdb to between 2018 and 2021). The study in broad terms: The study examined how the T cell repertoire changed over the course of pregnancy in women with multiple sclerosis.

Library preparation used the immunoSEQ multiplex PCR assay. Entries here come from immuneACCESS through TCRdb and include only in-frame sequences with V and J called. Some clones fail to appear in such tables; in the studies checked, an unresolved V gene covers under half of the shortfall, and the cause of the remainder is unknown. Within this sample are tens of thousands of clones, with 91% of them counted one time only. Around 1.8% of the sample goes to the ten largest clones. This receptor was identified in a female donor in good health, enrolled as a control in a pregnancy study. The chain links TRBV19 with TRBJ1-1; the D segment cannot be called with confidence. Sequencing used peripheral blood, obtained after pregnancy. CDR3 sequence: CASSIPQMNTEAFF. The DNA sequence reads TGTGCCAGTAGTATCCCGCAGATGAACACTGAAGCTTTCTTT.